Reported below is one TCR beta chain. Its antigen is unidentified. Libraries were prepared by immunoSEQ multiplex PCR; TCRdb keeps only in-frame clonotypes and omits some of them. The sample yields over 150,000 clones, approximately 68% seen once. The data derive from a study of cytotoxic CD8 clonotypes in ibrutinib-treated CLL. Points from the study as a whole: Clonality rose at ibrutinib response and fell back toward baseline at progression. Baseline clonality was higher than in age-matched healthy donors and moved in step with circulating CD8+ T-cell counts.

The CDR3 runs 14 residues. Trimming took 4 bases from V and 4 from J; bases not matched to a gene: 5. Germline CDR1 and CDR2: SGHRS and YFSETQ. The specimen was PBMCs, collected after 24 months of ibrutinib treatment. The sequence was obtained from a human donor with chronic lymphocytic leukemia. This chain connects TRBV5-1 to TRBJ2-5; 9 bases align to TRBD1. CDR3 loop: CASSHGQGRETQYF. Here the CDR3 DNA reads TGCGCCAGCAGCCACGGACAGGGGAGAGAGACCCAGTACTTC.